A single sample is the source of the 14 T cell receptor beta chains below, sequenced in a study of OX40 agonist ivuxolimab in advanced cancers. This table comes from immunoSEQ multiplex PCR, and its TCRdb copy is limited to in-frame clones, with some not included. The table has about 80,000 clones, roughly 92% seen once. The sequencing here drew on CD4+ or CD8+ T cells sorted from blood, taken in a trial of the OX40 agonist ivuxolimab. Source of these receptors: an adult with an advanced solid tumor such as melanoma, head and neck, liver or kidney cancer.

CDR3 sequence reads: CASSPIGTGQRGEQFF. DNA for the CDR3: TGTGCCAGCTCACCAATCGGGACAGGACAAAGGGGTGAGCAGTTCTTC. The chain recombines TRBV18 with TRBJ2-1; 8 nucleotides agree with TRBD1. The CDR3 is made up of 16 amino acids. CDR1 and CDR2 (germline): KGHSH, LQKENI. Trimming removed 2 bases from V and 9 bases from J; junction bases left unmatched: 12.

V is TRBV11-3 and J is TRBJ2-5; no clear D gene. Trimming left V 4 bases short and J 5 bases short, with 14 bases between. Looked up from germline, CDR1 is SGHNT and CDR2 is YENEEA. The CDR3 has 14 residues. The CDR3 DNA is TGTGCCAGCAGCTCGGGCGCGTTAGGGGAGACCCAGTACTTC. It encodes CASSSGALGETQYF.

V usage is TRBV4-1 and J usage is TRBJ2-3; 15 nucleotides match TRBD2. Unmatched junction bases numbered 14, after V lost 3 bases and J lost 1 base. This CDR3 contains 21 residues. The germline gives CDR1 MGHRA, CDR2 YSYEKL. The CDR3 nucleotides read TGCGCCAGCAGCCAGGACCACGGACTAGCGGGAGGGAGAGGGCGCACAGATACGCAGTATTTT. Its protein product is CASSQDHGLAGGRGRTDTQYF.

The chain uses TRBV2 and TRBJ1-4; possible D gene TRBD1, 5 bases. Trimming took off 4 bases at V and 11 bases at J, with 14 bases between the two ends. The length of the CDR3 is 13 residues. Germline CDR1 is SNHLY and CDR2 is FYNNEI. In nucleotides, the CDR3 is TGTGCCAGCAGTGCCCCGAATGGGGGGAAACTGTTTTTT. Translation gives CASSAPNGGKLFF.

The chain links TRBV7-2 to TRBJ1-3; D not resolved. From germline, CDR1 is SGHTA and CDR2 FQGNSA. The germline V and J ends were trimmed by 3 bases and 1 base, with 13 bases remaining between them. The CDR3 contains 16 residues. CDR3 protein: CASSFFPGNSGNTIYF. DNA for the CDR3: TGTGCCAGCAGCTTTTTTCCAGGAAATTCTGGAAACACCATATATTTT. The full variable domain, its missing parts supplied by reference TRBV7-2 and TRBJ1-3, is GAGVSQSPSNKVTEKGKDVELRCDPISGHTALYWYRQSLGQGLEFLIYFQGNSAPDKSGLPSDRFSAERTGGSVSTLTIQRTQQEDSAVYLCASSFFPGNSGNTIYFGEGSWLTVV.

This clone has only one observation. This chain joins TRBV6-6 and TRBJ1-4; D not resolved. This CDR3 has 15 amino acids. CDR1 MNHNY and CDR2 SVGAGI come from the germline V gene (reference sequence). Deletions cut 4 bases from V and 0 bases from J, with 9 bases between. The CDR3 sequence: CASSSTDATNEKLFF. CDR3 DNA sequence: TGTGCCAGCAGTTCCACGGATGCAACTAATGAAAAACTGTTTTTT.

The chain is built from TRBV28 and TRBJ1-2; D is unresolved. Germline assignment: CDR1 MDHEN and CDR2 SYDVKM. This CDR3 region has 14 residues. V lost 3 bases and J 2 bases, leaving 10 bases between the germline ends. CDR3 protein: CASSFYSPNYGYTF. The CDR3 nucleotides read TGTGCCAGCAGTTTTTACAGCCCAAACTATGGCTACACCTTC.

This chain connects TRBV29-1 to TRBJ2-2; TRBD2 matches at 7 bases. This CDR3 comprises 13 residues. The germline gives CDR1 SQVTM, CDR2 ANQGSEA. The V and J ends lost 6 bases and 6 bases, in that order; junction bases with no gene match: 7. In DNA, the CDR3 is TGCAGCGTCCGGGACTATTTTCCCGGGGAGCTGTTTTTT. Protein product: CSVRDYFPGELFF.

This clone appeared once. The rearrangement joins TRBV7-3 to TRBJ2-3; the D gene is possibly TRBD2 (6 bases). The CDR3 consists of 14 residues. V lost 5 bases and J 4 bases, leaving 13 bases between the germline ends. CDR1 is SGHTA, CDR2 FQGTGA, per germline. The CDR3 region is CASSPWAGSDTQYF. DNA of the CDR3: TGTGCCAGCAGCCCCTGGGCGGGGTCAGATACGCAGTATTTT.

V is TRBV28 and J is TRBJ2-2; 7 positions agree with TRBD2. With 4 bases clipped from V and 1 base from J, the junction kept 3 bases outside the gene matches. Germline V gene data show CDR1 as MDHEN and CDR2 as SYDVKM. This CDR3 has 15 amino acids. This CDR3 reads CASSSSGENTGELFF. Here the CDR3 DNA reads TGTGCCAGCAGTTCTAGCGGAGAGAACACCGGGGAGCTGTTTTTT. The full variable domain, rest sourced from reference TRBV28 and TRBJ2-2, is DVKVTQSSRYLVKRTGEKVFLECVQDMDHENMFWYRQDPGLGLRLIYFSYDVKMKEKGDIPEGYSVSREKKERFSLILESASTNQTSMYLCASSSSGENTGELFFGEGSRLTVL.

This clone has only one observation. The rearrangement joins TRBV9 to TRBJ2-2; tentatively, D is TRBD2 (5 bases). V was shortened by 4 bases and J by 6 bases, with 13 bases between the two germline ends. Germline V CDR1 and CDR2: SGDLS, YYNGEE. The CDR3 totals 14 residues. In DNA, the CDR3 is TGTGCCAGCAGCCAACGGGAAAGCCCCGGGGAGCTGTTTTTT. Protein: CASSQRESPGELFF. Looking up the rest from reference TRBV9 and TRBJ2-2 gives the full variable domain: DSGVTQTPKHLITATGQRVTLRCSPRSGDLSVYWYQQSLDQGLQFLIQYYNGEERAKGNILERFSAQQFPDLHSELNLSSLELGDSALYFCASSQRESPGELFFGEGSRLTVL.

The chain combines TRBV11-3 with TRBJ1-1; no definite D call. The CDR3 is 14 amino acids. Deletions cut 6 bases from V and 0 bases from J, with 11 bases between. Germline V gene data show CDR1 as SGHNT and CDR2 as YENEEA. The CDR3 region is CASSPSAMNTEAFF. The CDR3 DNA sequence: TGTGCCAGCAGTCCCTCGGCAATGAACACTGAAGCTTTCTTT.

This sequence joins TRBV7-9 and TRBJ2-5; TRBD2 is a possible D gene (5 bases). Trimming took off 1 base at V and 5 bases at J, with 11 bases between the two ends. This CDR3 has 14 amino acids. Germline lookup yields CDR1 SEHNR and CDR2 FQNEAQ (reference sequence). CDR3 DNA: TGTGCCAGCAGCTTAGGTTCGGGGTTGGAGACCCAGTACTTC. Protein sequence: CASSLGSGLETQYF. Full variable domain (rest looked up from reference TRBV7-9 and TRBJ2-5): DTGVSQNPRHKITKRGQNVTFRCDPISEHNRLYWYRQTLGQGPEFLTYFQNEAQLEKSRLLSDRFSAERPKGSFSTLEIQRTEQGDSAMYLCASSLGSGLETQYFGPGTRLLVL.

The chain has TRBV5-1 and TRBJ2-5, with D tentatively TRBD2 (5 bases). With 6 bases removed from V and 2 bases from J, the gap between germline ends came to 8 bases. The CDR3 runs 12 residues. Germline loops: CDR1 SGHRS, CDR2 YFSETQ. In nucleotides, the CDR3 is TGCGCCAGCAATCGGGAACAAGAGACCCAGTACTTC. It translates to CASNREQETQYF.